These 10 T cell receptor beta chains came from one sample sequenced in a study of shared clonotypes between healthy human individuals. Profiling relied on immunoSEQ multiplex PCR, and the TCRdb table lists in-frame clones only, not all of them. The sample has roughly 2.5 million clones, around nine tenths seen once. The sample consisted of naive CD4+ T cells sorted from blood. The subset was: CD45RA+ positively selected. These receptors all come from a man between 18 and 35 years old in good health.

This chain connects TRBV30 to TRBJ2-2; D may match TRBD1 or TRBD2 (7 bases each). CDR3 length: 16 residues. V was trimmed by 3 bases and J by 5 bases, leaving 19 bases between them. Germline CDR1 is GTSNPN and CDR2 is SVGIG (reference sequence). DNA of the CDR3: TGTGCCTGGAGGACAGGGAGACTAGCAGGAACCGGGGAGCTGTTTTTT. Translation: CAWRTGRLAGTGELFF.

The genes are TRBV6-5 and TRBJ2-3; 11 bases match TRBD2. The J segment lost 4 bases and the V segment lost 7 bases, leaving 7 bases of the junction unmatched. This CDR3 is built from 15 residues. Germline V lookup: CDR1 MNHEY, CDR2 SVGAGI. CDR3 DNA: TGTGCCAGCAACAGACTAGCGGGAATGCCAGATACGCAGTATTTT. Its protein is CASNRLAGMPDTQYF.

This sequence joins TRBV5-1 and TRBJ2-1; D unresolved. Trimming pared 0 bases from V and 0 bases from J, leaving 10 bases between. Germline values: CDR1 SGHRS, CDR2 YFSETQ. The CDR3 is made up of 16 amino acids. The CDR3 region has the DNA TGCGCCAGCAGCTTGGCCCCCAGGAGCTCCTACAATGAGCAGTTCTTC. Translating gives CASSLAPRSSYNEQFF.

Comments on this clone: Other DNA sequences from this sample encode an identical CDR3 as well. V usage is TRBV5-1 and J usage is TRBJ2-3; no definite D call. The CDR3 has 14 residues. In germline, CDR1 is SGHRS, CDR2 YFSETQ. V was pared by 0 bases and J by 0 bases, with 5 bases between. The CDR3 nucleotides are TGCGCCAGCAGCTTGGTGGGGAGCACAGATACGCAGTATTTT. Translation: CASSLVGSTDTQYF.

The CDR3 protein is CASSKGQGIETQYF. The CDR3 DNA reads TGTGCCAGCAGTAAGGGACAGGGGATAGAGACCCAGTACTTC. J is TRBJ2-5 and V is TRBV27; 10 bases align to TRBD1. This CDR3 has 14 amino acids. Germline V gene lookup returns CDR1 MNHEY and CDR2 SMNVEV (reference sequence). After removal of 5 bases from V and 4 bases from J, the junction contained 4 bases not matched to a gene.

The V and J genes are TRBV5-6 and TRBJ2-7, with 8 bases that match TRBD2. Germline V CDR1 and CDR2: SGHDT, YYEEEE. V was pared by 6 bases and J by 2 bases, with 10 bases of the junction left unmatched. CDR3 length: 15 amino acids. CDR3 coding DNA: TGTGCCAGCACCCCGGGGGGGTTATCCCCCTACGAGCAGTACTTC. It encodes CASTPGGLSPYEQYF.

Note on this clone: Distinct nucleotide sequences in the sample also encode this CDR3. The chain has TRBV4-1 and TRBJ1-5, with D unclear. Germline lookup yields CDR1 MGHRA and CDR2 YSYEKL. Trimming cost V 0 bases and J 1 base, with 1 base left between them. The CDR3 is 13 residues long. DNA for the CDR3: TGCGCCAGCAGCCAAGAGAGCAATCAGCCCCAGCATTTT. It is translated as CASSQESNQPQHF.

V and J are TRBV29-1 and TRBJ2-7; TRBD1 aligns across 8 bases. This CDR3 contains 14 residues. CDR1 is SQVTM, CDR2 ANQGSEA, per germline. Germline trimming cut 6 bases from V and 4 bases from J; bases unmatched to any gene: 11. The CDR3 is CSVRWTGMEYEQYF. The CDR3 DNA is TGCAGCGTGAGGTGGACAGGGATGGAATACGAGCAGTACTTC.

V usage is TRBV10-1 and J usage is TRBJ2-2; possible D gene TRBD2, 6 bases. CDR3 length: 15 residues. The germline V and J ends were trimmed by 6 bases and 2 bases, with 13 bases remaining between them. Germline CDR1 is WNHNN and CDR2 is SYGVQD (reference sequence). CDR3 loop: CASSASAGNTGELFF. CDR3 nucleotide sequence: TGCGCCAGCAGCGCCTCGGCGGGAAACACCGGGGAGCTGTTTTTT.

Comments on this clone: Other nucleotide sequences in the sample specify the same CDR3. The CDR3 DNA reads as TGTGCCATCAGTGAGTCGGCAGCACAGCCCCAGCATTTT. This gives the protein CAISESAAQPQHF. V gene TRBV10-3 combines with J gene TRBJ1-5; D is unclear. The V end lost 0 bases, the J end lost 7 bases, and 7 bases lay between the germline ends. Germline loops: CDR1 ENHRY, CDR2 SYGVKD. The length of the CDR3 is 13 residues.